This TCR beta chain comes out of a study of blood T cell repertoires in COVID-19. Turning to the study itself: COVID-19 samples from acute and convalescent phases originated in the United States, Italy and Spain. Sample material is recorded as cDNA or gDNA derived from T cells, B-cell-depleted T cells, or PBMCs.

CDR1 is ENHRY, CDR2 SYGVKD, per germline. Losses at the gene ends were 3 bases for V and 6 bases for J; bases not matched to a gene: 5. This CDR3 contains 15 residues. This clone was found once. In the source study's methods: Estimates of nucleated cell counts were drawn from the amplification of reference gene primers. Method: immunoSEQ multiplex PCR; TCRdb's copy keeps in-frame clones and lacks some. V and J calls and clone size are those listed in that table; D and trimming were worked out from the DNA. The repertoire has around 250,000 clones, around 85% of them found once; the top ten carry less than 6.5%.

The sample consisted of peripheral blood. The V call is TRBV10-3, the J call TRBJ2-1, with 10 bases matching TRBD2. This clonotype was obtained from a man between 50 and 59 years old with active or convalescent COVID-19. CDR3 sequence reads: CAISEGVAGGNEQFF. CDR3 sequence (DNA): TGTGCCATCAGTGAAGGTGTAGCGGGAGGCAATGAGCAGTTCTTC.